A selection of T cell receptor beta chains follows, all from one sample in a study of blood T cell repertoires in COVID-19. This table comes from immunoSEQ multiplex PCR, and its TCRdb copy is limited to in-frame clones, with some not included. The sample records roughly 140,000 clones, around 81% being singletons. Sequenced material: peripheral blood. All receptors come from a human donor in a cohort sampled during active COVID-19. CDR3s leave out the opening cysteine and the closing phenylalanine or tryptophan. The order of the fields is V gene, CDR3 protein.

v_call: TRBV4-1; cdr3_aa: ASSLAGAYEQY
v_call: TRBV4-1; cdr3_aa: ASSQFTGDGRNEKLF
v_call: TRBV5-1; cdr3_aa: ASSGVQGNNSPLH
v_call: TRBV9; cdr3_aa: ASSGSPHGSEQY
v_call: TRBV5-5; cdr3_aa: ASSPRTGETEAF
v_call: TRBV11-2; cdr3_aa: ASSLRGYTGELF
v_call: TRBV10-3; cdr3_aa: AISKLAGPDQETQY
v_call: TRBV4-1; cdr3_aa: ASSQDRNSNQPQH
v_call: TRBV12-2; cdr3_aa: ASRRCPQGSGNTIY
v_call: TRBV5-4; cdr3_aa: ASSLGTYYEQY
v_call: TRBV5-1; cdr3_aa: ASSSGGQNNEQF
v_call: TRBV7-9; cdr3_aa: ASSFGTGMGEQY
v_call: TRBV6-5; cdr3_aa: ASSQSGGQNQPQH
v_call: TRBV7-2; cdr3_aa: ASSLGGPTDTQY
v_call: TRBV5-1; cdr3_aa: ASSLEGDRNQPQH
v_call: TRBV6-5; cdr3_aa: ASSRDNQPQH
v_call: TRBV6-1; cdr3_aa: ASSVQTVQGKNNEQF
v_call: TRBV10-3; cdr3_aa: AISEAQGYT
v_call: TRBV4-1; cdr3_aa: ASTRPGRCQPQH
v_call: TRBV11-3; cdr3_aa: ASSRGLAGYNEQF
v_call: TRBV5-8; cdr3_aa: ASSLRSSYEQY
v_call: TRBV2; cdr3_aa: ANNQGAVQETQY
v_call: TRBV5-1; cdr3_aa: ASSPGVARDEQY
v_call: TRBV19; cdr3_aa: ASSIRGDYEQY
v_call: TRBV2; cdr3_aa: ASSRRGGDEQY
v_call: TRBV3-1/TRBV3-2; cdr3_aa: ASSPAGIEKLF
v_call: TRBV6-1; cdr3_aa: ASSELARGRQETQY
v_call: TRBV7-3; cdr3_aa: ASSLRGKGNNEQF
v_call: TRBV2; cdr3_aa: ASSERQGRTEAF
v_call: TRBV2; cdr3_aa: ASSEQYSNQPQH
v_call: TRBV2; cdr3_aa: ASSGDRGPGNTIY
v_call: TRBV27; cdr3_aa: ASRRQGPYEQY
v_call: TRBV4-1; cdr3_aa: ASSLASGETQY
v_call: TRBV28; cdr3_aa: ASSLREKLF
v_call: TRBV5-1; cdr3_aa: ASSLAGQGSETQY
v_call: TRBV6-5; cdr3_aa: ASSYGTGGEQY
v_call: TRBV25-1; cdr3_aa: ASSAGGRPDTQY
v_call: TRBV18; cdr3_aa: ASSHRDRGDTGELF
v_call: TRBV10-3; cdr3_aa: AISQTEHSGNTIY
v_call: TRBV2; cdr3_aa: ASSGSGASYNEQF
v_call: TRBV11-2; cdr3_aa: ASSLNLQGRNTIY
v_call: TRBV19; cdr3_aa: ASTSGTGGTGELF
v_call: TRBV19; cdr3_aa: ASSVDRYVNYGYT
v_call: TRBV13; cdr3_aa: ASSPRDSGPYNEQF
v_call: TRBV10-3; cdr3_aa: AISGGSYNEQF
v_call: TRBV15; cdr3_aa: ATSRDQAGRDGYT
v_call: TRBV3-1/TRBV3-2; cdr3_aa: ASSQGERGY
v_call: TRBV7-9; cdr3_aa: ASSLAGTGYEQY
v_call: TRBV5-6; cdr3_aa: ASSWGTGTGLNTEAF
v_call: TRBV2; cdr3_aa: ASSEGAGGKETQY
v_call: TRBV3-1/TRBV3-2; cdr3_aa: ASRSGQGTSSEQY
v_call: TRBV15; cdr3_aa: ATSRVEGSRGLSTDTQY
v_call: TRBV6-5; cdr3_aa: ASSTSGDRTYEQY